A single sample is the source of the 10 T cell receptor beta chains below, sequenced in a study of blood T cell repertoires in COVID-19. Generated by immunoSEQ multiplex PCR, the TCRdb table keeps only in-frame clones and is missing some. The profile shows hundreds of thousands of clones, roughly 87% of them singletons. Specimen: PBMCs or T cells enriched from blood (not recorded which). These TCRs come from a woman aged 25 to 45 who had recovered from COVID-19.

The rearrangement links TRBV19 to TRBJ2-1; tentative D call: TRBD1 (6 bases). Germline V gives CDR1 LNHDA, CDR2 SQIVND (reference sequence). This CDR3 region has 17 residues. The V end lost 3 bases, the J end lost 0 bases, and 15 bases lay between the germline ends. CDR3 sequence (DNA): TGTGCCAGTAGTATCATTGGGGGCCCTAGCTCCTACAATGAGCAGTTCTTC. Residues: CASSIIGGPSSYNEQFF.

The CDR3 protein is CASSIRTGGFHEQYF. The CDR3 DNA follows: TGTGCCAGTAGTATAAGGACAGGGGGCTTCCACGAGCAGTACTTC. This chain uses TRBV19 with TRBJ2-7; TRBD1 matches 11 bases. Germline CDR1 LNHDA, CDR2 SQIVND (reference sequence). V lost 2 bases, J lost 5 bases, and 5 bases stayed unmatched. The CDR3 has 15 residues.

The V call is TRBV27, the J call TRBJ2-7, with D hard to call. The CDR3 contains 15 residues. Germline V lookup: CDR1 MNHEY, CDR2 SMNVEV (reference sequence). Trimming left V 5 bases short and J 0 bases short, with 14 bases between. CDR3 sequence reads: CASSPAGTVSYEQYF. CDR3 in DNA: TGTGCCAGCAGTCCCGCTGGCACAGTCTCCTACGAGCAGTACTTC.

V is TRBV27 and J is TRBJ1-1; no firm D call. From germline, CDR1 is MNHEY and CDR2 SMNVEV (reference sequence). Trimming stripped 6 bases from V and 1 base from J, with 12 bases between. The length of the CDR3 is 14 residues. CDR3 in DNA: TGTGCCAGCAGCTCCGCGGGTGGGAACACTGAAGCTTTCTTT. This gives the protein CASSSAGGNTEAFF.

The sample holds one count of this clone. The rearrangement joins TRBV19 to TRBJ1-5; maybe TRBD1 (6 bases). The V gene's germline CDR1 is LNHDA and CDR2 SQIVND (reference sequence). The V and J ends lost 7 bases and 4 bases respectively, with 14 bases between them. The CDR3 is made up of 14 amino acids. In DNA form, the CDR3 reads TGTGCCAGTACGGTACAGGGTGGGAATCAGCCCCAGCATTTT. Translating it yields CASTVQGGNQPQHF. The variable domain in full, with the rest retrieved from reference TRBV19 and TRBJ1-5, is DGGITQSPKYLFRKEGQNVTLSCEQNLNHDAMYWYRQDPGQGLRLIYYSQIVNDFQKGDIAEGYSVSREKKESFPLTVTSAQKNPTAFYLCASTVQGGNQPQHFGDGTRLSIL.

The chain combines TRBV4-1 with TRBJ2-4, with D perhaps matching TRBD1 (5 bases). Between the trimmed V and J ends, which lost 2 bases and 8 bases, there was a span of 13 bases. The CDR3 is made up of 14 amino acids. Germline V gene sequence: CDR1 MGHRA, CDR2 YSYEKL. The DNA of the CDR3 is TGCGCCAGCAGCCAACAAGACAGTCCGGACATTCAGTACTTC. It codes for CASSQQDSPDIQYF.

The rearrangement uses TRBV19 and TRBJ1-5; D is perhaps TRBD1 (6 bases). Germline-derived CDR1 and CDR2 are LNHDA and SQIVND (reference sequence). Deletions cut 3 bases from V and 6 bases from J, with 15 bases between. The CDR3 contains 15 residues. CDR3 coding DNA: TGTGCCAGTAGTATTGGCAGGGGAAAGGGTCAGCCCCAGCATTTT. Protein product: CASSIGRGKGQPQHF. The full variable domain, completed using reference TRBV19 and TRBJ1-5, is DGGITQSPKYLFRKEGQNVTLSCEQNLNHDAMYWYRQDPGQGLRLIYYSQIVNDFQKGDIAEGYSVSREKKESFPLTVTSAQKNPTAFYLCASSIGRGKGQPQHFGDGTRLSIL.

The genes are TRBV10-2 and TRBJ2-3, with 8 bases that match TRBD1. The V and J ends lost 6 bases and 4 bases, in that order; junction bases with no gene match: 6. The length of the CDR3 is 14 residues. Germline V gives CDR1 WSHSY, CDR2 SAAADI. The DNA for the CDR3 is TGCGCCAGCAGCCACGGACAGGGCCCAGATACGCAGTATTTT. It encodes CASSHGQGPDTQYF.

This chain links TRBV27 with TRBJ2-1, with D maybe TRBD2 (6 bases). V was cut by 7 bases and J by 6 bases, with 19 bases left in between. Germline lookup yields CDR1 MNHEY and CDR2 SMNVEV (reference sequence). The CDR3 sequence is 15 residues long. The DNA of the CDR3 is TGTGCCAGCACCCTTAGCGGCTCGGCCTCCAATGAGCAGTTCTTC. Translating gives CASTLSGSASNEQFF.

DNA of the CDR3: TGTGCCAGCAGTTTATCCAGTCGGACAGGGGATTACGAGCAGTACTTC. Translation: CASSLSSRTGDYEQYF. The chain combines TRBV27 with TRBJ2-7; the match to TRBD1 covers 9 bases. The CDR3 loop spans 16 amino acids. Per germline, CDR1 MNHEY and CDR2 SMNVEV (reference sequence). J was trimmed by 4 bases and V by 0 bases; bases with no gene match: 7.